Listed below are T cell receptor beta chains from one sample, sequenced in a study of blood T cell repertoires in COVID-19. Method: immunoSEQ multiplex PCR; TCRdb's copy keeps in-frame clones and lacks some. The profile shows 65,000 to 80,000 clones, about 90% of them singletons. Material: peripheral blood. The receptors come from a man older than 75 in a cohort sampled during active COVID-19. Both conserved end residues are part of each CDR3. Each record gives: clone size, V gene, D gene, J gene, CDR3 protein. D genes are given only for firm matches. The size field is filled for only some rows; it gives once, few, many or a size class.

clone size: .; V gene: TRBV28; D gene: TRBD2; J gene: TRBJ2-5; CDR3 protein: CASSGGGTNQETQYF
clone size: once; V gene: TRBV10-3; D gene: TRBD2; J gene: TRBJ2-3; CDR3 protein: CAISSLTSGGATDTQYF
clone size: .; V gene: TRBV27; D gene: TRBD2; J gene: TRBJ2-1; CDR3 protein: CASSSSLAWSSPEQFF
clone size: .; V gene: TRBV5-1; D gene: TRBD2; J gene: TRBJ2-1; CDR3 protein: CASSLVLAGGQEQFF
clone size: few; V gene: TRBV1; D gene: .; J gene: TRBJ1-5; CDR3 protein: CTSSHDRVDQPQHF
clone size: .; V gene: TRBV27; D gene: TRBD1; J gene: TRBJ1-3; CDR3 protein: CASSPTGGTVRNTIYF
clone size: .; V gene: TRBV19; D gene: TRBD1; J gene: TRBJ2-3; CDR3 protein: CASSNRQGTTDTQYF
clone size: .; V gene: TRBV3-1/TRBV3-2; D gene: .; J gene: TRBJ1-3; CDR3 protein: CASSQDRSPGNTIYF
clone size: .; V gene: TRBV11-1; D gene: TRBD1; J gene: TRBJ1-2; CDR3 protein: CASSAGTGEGYTF
clone size: .; V gene: TRBV18; D gene: .; J gene: TRBJ2-5; CDR3 protein: CASSPPSLQETQYF